This TCR beta chain derives from a study of blood T cell repertoires in COVID-19. Study-wide context: COVID-19 samples collected from the United States, Italy and Spain covered acute and convalescent phases. Sample material is recorded as cDNA or gDNA derived from T cells, B-cell-depleted T cells, or PBMCs.

This table comes from immunoSEQ multiplex PCR, and its TCRdb copy is limited to in-frame clones, with some not included. In the table there are about 110,000 clones, over 80% of which are singletons. Germline CDR1 reads SGHRS; CDR2 reads YFSETQ. Trimming cost V 4 bases and J 0 bases, with 11 bases left between them. CDR3 length equals 16 residues. Sequencing was performed on peripheral blood. This clonotype was sampled from a woman in her 70s with acute or convalescent COVID-19. The chain employs TRBV5-1 and TRBJ1-6; D not certain. The CDR3 region has the DNA TGCGCCAGCAGCGTCCGGGAGAGCTCCTATAATTCACCCCTCCACTTT. It translates to CASSVRESSYNSPLHF.